This TCR beta chain was identified in a study of blood T cell repertoires in COVID-19. Looking at the study overall: The United States, Italy and Spain were the sources of the acute and convalescent COVID-19 samples.

Profiled with immunoSEQ multiplex PCR; TCRdb holds only in-frame clones, not every one. The sample contains 130,000 to 150,000 clones, more than 75% of which appear only once. The CDR3 has 15 residues. The receptor's source is a man over 45 who had recovered from COVID-19. Sequenced: peripheral blood. This chain connects TRBV12-2 to TRBJ1-1; the table's TRBD1 call for D was not verified on the DNA. TRBV12-2 is shown as a pseudogene. The CDR3 loop reads CASTERDRANTEAFF. The CDR3 coding sequence is TGTGCAAGTACCGAAAGGGACAGGGCGAACACTGAAGCTTTCTTT.